This TCR beta chain was obtained from a study of blood T cell repertoires in COVID-19. Original handling: The authors estimated nucleated cell counts from reference gene primer amplification. The protocol was immunoSEQ multiplex PCR, while the TCRdb copy is restricted to in-frame clones and leaves out a portion. The V and J calls and clone size come from that table; D and trimming were worked out from the DNA. The sample lists 90,000 to 110,000 clones; around four fifths were seen once. This clone was counted many times. The V gene's germline CDR1 is SGHVS and CDR2 FQNEAQ. The CDR3 runs 15 residues. J gave up 3 bases and V 4 bases, and 7 bases lay outside the gene matches.

The specimen was peripheral blood. The J gene is TRBJ2-5, the V gene TRBV7-8; 8 positions match TRBD2. The sequence came from a woman between 70 and 85 years old with acute or convalescent COVID-19. The CDR3 bases are TGTGCCAGCAGCTCAGTGACTAGCGATAAAGAGACCCAGTACTTC. Residues: CASSSVTSDKETQYF.